This T cell receptor (beta chain) was recovered during a study of CD8+ T cells in alopecia areata. Documented treatment: oral pan-JAK inhibitor, 5-10 mg twice daily. Germline CDR1 and CDR2: MNHEY and SVGAGI. J was trimmed by 3 bases and V by 0 bases; bases with no gene match: 2. The CDR3 covers 14 residues. Of note for this clone: Antigen specificity is unknown.

General study findings and limits: With just one nonresponder, it is still uncertain whether baseline CD8+ expansion relates to response. Higher clonality was seen in lesional scalp than in normal scalp, especially in alopecia totalis/universalis.

Sequencing relied on a cDNA template that was reverse transcribed from extracted RNA. TCRdb's table, derived via immunoSEQ multiplex PCR, lists solely in-frame clones and lacks some. The sample has roughly 250,000 clones; 45% to 70% are singletons. The material sequenced was CD4+ T cells sorted from blood, taken between weeks 51 and 52, from a patient treated with tofacitinib. The sequence was obtained from a human donor with alopecia areata. The rearrangement uses TRBV6-5 and TRBJ2-7; 7 nucleotides align to TRBD1. Written as DNA, the CDR3 is TGTGCCAGCAGTTACTCGGACAGGAACTACGAGCAGTACTTC. Translating it yields CASSYSDRNYEQYF.